These 7 T cell receptor beta chains share one sample of origin, sequenced in a study of CD8 T cells in ankylosing spondylitis (dated by TCRdb to 2017 to 2019). Antigens for these TCRs are unknown. Libraries were prepared through 5' RACE. Sequencing was carried out with an Illumina HiSeq 2500. TCRdb reanalyzed the raw reads on its own, using fastp at Q25 for trimming and MiXCR for clone calling, and kept in-frame beta chains. Identical CDR3 protein sequences are pooled into one entry, listed with their most common genes and DNA. The sample data list roughly 700,000 distinct CDR3 sequences, and 15% to 20% of these were observed just once. Of the sample, around 19% is held by the ten largest clones. Paper-wide results and their limitations: Blood from ankylosing spondylitis patients appeared to be characterized by a TCR beta motif composed of about eight highly homologous amino acid variants.

Input material: blood, either unsorted or a sorted T cell fraction (not recorded which). Receptors were obtained from a male donor with ankylosing spondylitis.

CDR3 sequence: CASSPDRRDTYTDTQYF. The CDR3 nucleotides read TGTGCCAGCTCACCTGACCGACGGGACACCTACACAGATACGCAGTATTTT. V gene TRBV18 combines with J gene TRBJ2-3, with D perhaps TRBD1 (6 bases). Germline V gives CDR1 KGHSH, CDR2 LQKENI. The V end lost 3 bases, the J end lost 2 bases, and 18 bases lay between the germline ends. The CDR3 spans 17 residues.

This rearrangement joins TRBV5-1 to TRBJ1-1; TRBD1 matches 7 bases. The CDR3 length is 14 residues. The ends lost 4 bases at V and 7 bases at J; junction bases unmatched: 10. Looked up from germline, CDR1 is SGHRS and CDR2 is YFSETQ. The CDR3 loop reads CASSPVQTGIEAFF. The CDR3 DNA is TGCGCCAGCAGCCCAGTACAGACAGGGATTGAAGCTTTCTTT.

This clonotype was counted many times. The V and J genes are TRBV7-3 and TRBJ2-1; the match to TRBD1 covers 8 bases. This CDR3 has 16 residues. Germline CDR1 SGHTA, CDR2 FQGTGA. Germline trimming cut 1 base from V and 7 bases from J; bases unmatched to any gene: 9. CDR3 region: CASSLRQGAQGNEQFF. CDR3 DNA sequence: TGTGCCAGCAGCTTAAGGCAGGGGGCTCAGGGGAATGAGCAGTTCTTC.

The chain links TRBV6-1 to TRBJ2-4; 7 bases map to TRBD1. V trimming: 10 bases; J trimming: 0 bases; junction bases outside the gene matches: 6. The CDR3 length is 14 residues. CDR1 is MNHNS and CDR2 is SASEGT in the germline V gene. The CDR3 DNA reads as TGTGCCACCCGACAGGGTGAAGCCAAAAACATTCAGTACTTC. Encoded protein: CATRQGEAKNIQYF.

This clonotype came up a few times. This sequence joins TRBV18 and TRBJ2-7; D perhaps matches TRBD1 (6 bases). Trimming left V 4 bases short and J 0 bases short, with 16 bases between. Germline assignment: CDR1 KGHSH and CDR2 LQKENI. The CDR3 has 16 residues. CDR3: CASSLNRDTGSYEQYF. The CDR3 bases are TGTGCCAGCTCACTGAACCGGGACACCGGCTCCTACGAGCAGTACTTC.

This chain links TRBV11-2 with TRBJ2-1, with D possibly being TRBD1 or TRBD2 (5 bases each). This CDR3 spans 15 amino acids. Germline V gives CDR1 SGHAT, CDR2 FQNNGV. Trimming stripped 1 base from V and 5 bases from J, with 12 bases between. As DNA, the CDR3 is TGTGCCAGCAGCTTAGGGGTCGGGGCTAACAATGAGCAGTTCTTC. Encoded protein: CASSLGVGANNEQFF.

This clonotype was recorded a few times. The gene calls are TRBV10-3 and TRBJ2-7; unclear D gene. V lost 4 bases to trimming and J lost 2 bases, with 9 bases between them. This CDR3 contains 13 residues. In germline, CDR1 is ENHRY, CDR2 SYGVKD. In DNA, the CDR3 is TGTGCCATCAGTGGGGCTGGGGCCTACGAGCAGTACTTC. As protein: CAISGAGAYEQYF.